This paragraph reports one T cell receptor (beta chain). The antigen is not known. Every isolated RNA sample was fully reverse transcribed, so sequencing captured expressed TCRB transcripts. The repertoire was sequenced with immunoSEQ multiplex PCR; TCRdb's copy has only in-frame clones and lacks some. The data contain about 140,000 clones, less than 9% of them singletons. Cell sorting via CD45RO/CCR7/CD25/CD127/CD95/CD27 was performed to obtain CD4+ naive, central memory, regulatory and stem cell-like memory cells. Purities in excess of 98% were seen in all sorted populations. V shed 3 bases and J 6 bases; nucleotides not matched to a gene: 5. This CDR3 contains 14 residues. The germline V gene encodes CDR1 SGDLS and CDR2 YYNGEE. These data are taken from a study of beta chain features in type 1 diabetes. Broader study findings: Cells carrying high TCR expression could end up over-represented when cDNA is sequenced. Lower insertion and higher deletion counts appeared at VDJ junctions in type 1 diabetes patients.

The source material was central memory CD4+ T cells from blood. This sequence originates from a woman younger than 45 in good health. This rearrangement joins TRBV9 to TRBJ2-1; TRBD2 matches 8 bases. CDR3 region: CASSAGLVSNEQFF. Written as DNA, the CDR3 is TGTGCCAGCAGCGCGGGACTAGTAAGCAATGAGCAGTTCTTC.